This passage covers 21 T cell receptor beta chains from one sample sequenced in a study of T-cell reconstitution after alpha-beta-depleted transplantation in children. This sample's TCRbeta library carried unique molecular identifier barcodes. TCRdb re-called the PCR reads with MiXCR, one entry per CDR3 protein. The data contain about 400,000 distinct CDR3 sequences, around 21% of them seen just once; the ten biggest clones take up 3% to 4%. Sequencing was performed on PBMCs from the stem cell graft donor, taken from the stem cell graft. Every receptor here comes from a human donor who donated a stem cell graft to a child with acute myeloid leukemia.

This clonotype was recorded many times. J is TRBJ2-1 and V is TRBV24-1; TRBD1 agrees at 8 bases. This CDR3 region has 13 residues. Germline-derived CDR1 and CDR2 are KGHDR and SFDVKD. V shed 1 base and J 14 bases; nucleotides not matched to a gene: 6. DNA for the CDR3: TGTGCCACCAGTGATTTCCGCACAGGGGGGAAGTTCTTC. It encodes CATSDFRTGGKFF.

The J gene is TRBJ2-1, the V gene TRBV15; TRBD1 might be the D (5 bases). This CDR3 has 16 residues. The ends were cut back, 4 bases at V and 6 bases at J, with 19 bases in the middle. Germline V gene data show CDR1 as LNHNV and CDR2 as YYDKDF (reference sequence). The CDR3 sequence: CATSTPGSPTGNEQFF. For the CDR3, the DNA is TGTGCCACCAGCACCCCAGGGTCTCCAACGGGCAATGAGCAGTTCTTC.

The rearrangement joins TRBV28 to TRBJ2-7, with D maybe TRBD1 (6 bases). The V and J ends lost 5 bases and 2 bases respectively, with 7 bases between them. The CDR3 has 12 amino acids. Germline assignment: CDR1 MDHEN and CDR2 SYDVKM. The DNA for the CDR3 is TGTGCCAGCAGTAGGGACACCTACGAGCAGTACTTC. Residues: CASSRDTYEQYF.

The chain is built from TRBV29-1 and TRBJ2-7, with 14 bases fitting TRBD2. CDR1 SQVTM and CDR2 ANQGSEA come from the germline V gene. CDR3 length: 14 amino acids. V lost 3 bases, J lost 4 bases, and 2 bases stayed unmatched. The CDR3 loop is CSVDGTSGSYEQYF. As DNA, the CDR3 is TGCAGCGTTGACGGGACTAGCGGGAGTTACGAGCAGTACTTC.

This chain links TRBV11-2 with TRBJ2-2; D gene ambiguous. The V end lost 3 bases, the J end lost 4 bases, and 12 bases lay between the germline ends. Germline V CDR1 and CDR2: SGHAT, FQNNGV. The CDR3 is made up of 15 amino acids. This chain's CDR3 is CASSFGRDRTGELFF. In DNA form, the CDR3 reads TGTGCCAGCAGCTTCGGGCGAGACCGCACCGGGGAGCTGTTTTTT. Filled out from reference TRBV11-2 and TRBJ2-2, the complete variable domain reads EAGVAQSPRYKIIEKRQSVAFWCNPISGHATLYWYQQILGQGPKLLIQFQNNGVVDDSQLPKDRFSAERLKGVDSTLKIQPAKLEDSAVYLCASSFGRDRTGELFFGEGSRLTVL.

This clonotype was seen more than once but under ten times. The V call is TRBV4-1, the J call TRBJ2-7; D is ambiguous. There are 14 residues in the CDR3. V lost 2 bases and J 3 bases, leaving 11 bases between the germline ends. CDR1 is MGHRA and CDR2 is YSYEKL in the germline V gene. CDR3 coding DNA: TGCGCCAGCAGCCAAACCCCCTCGGGCTACGAGCAGTACTTC. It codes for CASSQTPSGYEQYF.

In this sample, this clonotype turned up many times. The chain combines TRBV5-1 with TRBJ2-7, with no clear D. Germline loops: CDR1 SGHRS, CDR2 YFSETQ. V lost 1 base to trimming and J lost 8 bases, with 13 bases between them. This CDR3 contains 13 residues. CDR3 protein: CASSLSLGSQQYF. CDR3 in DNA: TGCGCCAGCAGCTTGAGCCTGGGCTCTCAGCAGTACTTC.

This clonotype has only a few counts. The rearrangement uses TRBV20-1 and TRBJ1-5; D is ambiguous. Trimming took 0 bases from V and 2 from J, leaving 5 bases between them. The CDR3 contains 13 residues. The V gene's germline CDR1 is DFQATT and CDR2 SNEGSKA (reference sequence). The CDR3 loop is CSARDLGNQPQHF. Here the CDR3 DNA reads TGCAGTGCTAGAGATTTGGGCAATCAGCCCCAGCATTTT.

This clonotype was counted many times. CDR3: CASSPGHGRYNEQFF. Here the CDR3 DNA reads TGTGCCAGCAGCCCGGGACACGGTCGGTACAATGAGCAGTTCTTC. V and J are TRBV12-3 or TRBV12-4 and TRBJ2-1; D perhaps matches TRBD1 (6 bases). The CDR3 runs to 15 residues. V lost 6 bases and J lost 4, with 16 bases in between.

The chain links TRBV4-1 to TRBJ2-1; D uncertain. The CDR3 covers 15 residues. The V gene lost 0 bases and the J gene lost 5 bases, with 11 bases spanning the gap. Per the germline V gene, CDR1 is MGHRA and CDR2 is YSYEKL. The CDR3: CASSQDVTRNNEQFF. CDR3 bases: TGCGCCAGCAGCCAAGATGTAACGAGAAACAATGAGCAGTTCTTC.

The CDR3 region has the DNA TGTGCCAGCAGGGCACTCCGGGACAGGAGCTACGAGCAGTACTTC. The encoded protein is CASRALRDRSYEQYF. V gene TRBV6-1 combines with J gene TRBJ2-7, with 8 bases aligning to TRBD1. Germline CDR1 reads MNHNS; CDR2 reads SASEGT. The J segment lost 3 bases and the V segment lost 6 bases, leaving 10 bases of the junction unmatched. The CDR3 is made up of 15 amino acids.

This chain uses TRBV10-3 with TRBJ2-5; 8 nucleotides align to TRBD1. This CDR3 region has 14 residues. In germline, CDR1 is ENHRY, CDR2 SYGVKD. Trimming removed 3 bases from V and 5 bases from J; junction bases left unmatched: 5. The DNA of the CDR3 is TGTGCCATCAGTGATCAGGGGGCAAAGGAGACCCAGTACTTC. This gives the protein CAISDQGAKETQYF.

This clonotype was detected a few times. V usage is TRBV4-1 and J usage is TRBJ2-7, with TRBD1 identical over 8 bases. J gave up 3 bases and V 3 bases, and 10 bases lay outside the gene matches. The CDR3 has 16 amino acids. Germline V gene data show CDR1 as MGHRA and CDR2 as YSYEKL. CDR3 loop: CASSQDPGQEFYEQYF. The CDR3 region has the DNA TGCGCCAGCAGCCAGGATCCGGGACAGGAGTTCTACGAGCAGTACTTC.

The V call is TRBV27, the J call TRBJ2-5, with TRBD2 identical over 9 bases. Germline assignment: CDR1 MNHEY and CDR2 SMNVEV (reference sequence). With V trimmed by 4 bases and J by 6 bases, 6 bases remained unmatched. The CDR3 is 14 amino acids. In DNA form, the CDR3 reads TGTGCCAGCAGTTCAAGACTAGCGGATCAGACCCAGTACTTC. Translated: CASSSRLADQTQYF.

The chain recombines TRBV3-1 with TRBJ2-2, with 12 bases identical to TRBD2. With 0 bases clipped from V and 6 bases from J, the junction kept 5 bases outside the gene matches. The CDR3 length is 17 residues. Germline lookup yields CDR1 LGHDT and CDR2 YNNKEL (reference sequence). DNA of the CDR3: TGTGCCAGCAGCCAAGATATACCTAGCGGGAGGGCCGGGGAGCTGTTTTTT. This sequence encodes CASSQDIPSGRAGELFF. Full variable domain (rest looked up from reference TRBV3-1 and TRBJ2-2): DTAVSQTPKYLVTQMGNDKSIKCEQNLGHDTMYWYKQDSKKFLKIMFSYNNKELIINETVPNRFSPKSPDKAHLNLHINSLELGDSAVYFCASSQDIPSGRAGELFFGEGSRLTVL.

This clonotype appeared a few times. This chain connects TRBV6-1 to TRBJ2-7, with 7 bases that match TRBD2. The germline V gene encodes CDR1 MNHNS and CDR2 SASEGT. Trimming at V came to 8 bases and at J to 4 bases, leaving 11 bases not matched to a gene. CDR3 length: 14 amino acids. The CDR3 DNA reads TGTGCCAGCGGAACTAGCCGGGGGGTTTACGAGCAGTACTTC. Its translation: CASGTSRGVYEQYF.

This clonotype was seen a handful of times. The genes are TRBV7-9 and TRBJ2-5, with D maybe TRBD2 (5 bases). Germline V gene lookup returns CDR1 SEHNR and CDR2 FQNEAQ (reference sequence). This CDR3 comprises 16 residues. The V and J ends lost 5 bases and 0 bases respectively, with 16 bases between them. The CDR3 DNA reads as TGTGCCAGCAGCGTCGTCGGGGTCCTGTACCAAGAGACCCAGTACTTC. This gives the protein CASSVVGVLYQETQYF.

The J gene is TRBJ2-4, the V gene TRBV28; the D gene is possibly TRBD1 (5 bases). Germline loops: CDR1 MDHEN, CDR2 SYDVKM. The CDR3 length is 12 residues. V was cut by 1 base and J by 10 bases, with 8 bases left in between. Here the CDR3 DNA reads TGTGCCAGCAGTTTATTCCCAGGGATTCAGTACTTC. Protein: CASSLFPGIQYF.

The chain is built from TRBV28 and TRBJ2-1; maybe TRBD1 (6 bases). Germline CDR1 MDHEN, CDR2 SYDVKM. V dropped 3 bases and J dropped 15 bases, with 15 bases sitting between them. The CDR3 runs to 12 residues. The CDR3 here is CASSLVGQGLFF. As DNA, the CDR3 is TGTGCCAGCAGTTTGGTTGGGCAGGGGCTGTTCTTC. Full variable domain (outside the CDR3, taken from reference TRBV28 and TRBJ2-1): DVKVTQSSRYLVKRTGEKVFLECVQDMDHENMFWYRQDPGLGLRLIYFSYDVKMKEKGDIPEGYSVSREKKERFSLILESASTNQTSMYLCASSLVGQGLFFGPGTRLTVL.

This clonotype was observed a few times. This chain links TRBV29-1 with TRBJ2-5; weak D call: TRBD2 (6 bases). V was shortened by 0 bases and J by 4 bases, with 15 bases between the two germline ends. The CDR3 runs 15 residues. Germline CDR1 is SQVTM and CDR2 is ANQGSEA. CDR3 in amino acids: CSVEDRVAVGETQYF. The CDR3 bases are TGCAGCGTTGAAGATCGAGTAGCGGTAGGAGAGACCCAGTACTTC.

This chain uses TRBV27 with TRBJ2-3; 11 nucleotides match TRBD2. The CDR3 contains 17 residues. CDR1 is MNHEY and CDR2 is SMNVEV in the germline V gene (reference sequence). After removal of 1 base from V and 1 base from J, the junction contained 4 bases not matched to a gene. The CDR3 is CASSLYGLAGRTDTQYF. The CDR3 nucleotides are TGTGCCAGCAGTTTATATGGACTAGCGGGCCGCACAGATACGCAGTATTTT.